The 6 T cell receptor beta chains below come from one sample, sequenced in a study of blood T cell repertoires in COVID-19. Clones were read by immunoSEQ multiplex PCR, and TCRdb kept only the in-frame ones, dropping some. The sample has about 160,000 clones, 70% to 85% seen once. The sample comprised peripheral blood. The receptors originated from a woman of 80 years or more with acute or convalescent COVID-19.

This chain joins TRBV6-6 and TRBJ1-1; 8 nucleotides align to TRBD1. J was trimmed by 10 bases and V by 2 bases; bases with no gene match: 12. This CDR3 is 15 amino acids long. Germline V lookup: CDR1 MNHNY, CDR2 SVGAGI (reference sequence). CDR3 nucleotide sequence: TGTGCCAGCAGTTACGCCTCGACAGGGGCCGGGGGAGCTTTCTTT. Translated, it gives CASSYASTGAGGAFF.

The V gene is TRBV7-9, the J gene TRBJ2-1; D unclear. The CDR3 has 12 amino acids. V lost 5 bases to trimming and J lost 8 bases, with 10 bases between them. Germline CDR1 reads SEHNR; CDR2 reads FQNEAQ (reference sequence). CDR3 region: CASSPSSDEQFF. In DNA form, the CDR3 reads TGTGCCAGCAGCCCTAGTTCGGATGAGCAGTTCTTC.

This chain uses TRBV7-2 with TRBJ1-5; D is undetermined. Germline CDR1 SGHTA, CDR2 FQGNSA. V lost 2 bases and J 4 bases, leaving 12 bases between the germline ends. CDR3 size: 15 residues. CDR3 DNA sequence: TGTGCCAGCAGCTTAATGGCCGGGGAAAATCAGCCCCAGCATTTT. It codes for CASSLMAGENQPQHF.

This chain links TRBV10-2 with TRBJ1-1; D remains unclear. Germline loops: CDR1 WSHSY, CDR2 SAAADI. V dropped 5 bases and J dropped 8 bases, with 9 bases sitting between them. This CDR3 comprises 11 residues. The CDR3 here is CASSPRVEAFF. CDR3 in DNA: TGCGCCAGCAGTCCCCGGGTCGAAGCTTTCTTT.

This chain connects TRBV11-2 to TRBJ2-1, with D possibly being TRBD2 (5 bases). V dropped 3 bases and J dropped 8 bases, with 20 bases sitting between them. Per germline, CDR1 SGHAT and CDR2 FQNNGV. The CDR3 covers 16 residues. The CDR3 sequence: CASSFGGAGGAHEQFF. In DNA form, the CDR3 reads TGTGCCAGCAGCTTTGGAGGCGCAGGAGGTGCTCATGAGCAGTTCTTC.

V and J are TRBV30 and TRBJ1-5; D not certain. CDR3 length: 13 residues. Per germline, CDR1 GTSNPN and CDR2 SVGIG (reference sequence). Trimming took 7 bases from V and 1 from J, leaving 11 bases between them. The CDR3, as DNA: TGTGCCTCCCAGGTGAAAAGCAATCAGCCCCAGCATTTT. Translation: CASQVKSNQPQHF.